This T cell receptor (beta chain) comes out of a study of cytomegalovirus exposure and HLA in healthy donors. It was with 60 Vbeta and 13 Jbeta primers that the PCR ran. Here immunoSEQ multiplex PCR was the method, and the copy in TCRdb shows in-frame clones only, minus some. The data hold 140,000 or so clones, with approximately 79% observed a single time. Germline assignment: CDR1 SGHDT and CDR2 YYEEEE. This CDR3 region has 16 residues. With V trimmed by 0 bases and J by 4 bases, 7 bases remained unmatched. Among the donors, all were healthy bone marrow donors. The V and J genes are TRBV5-6 and TRBJ2-3, with 8 nucleotides matching TRBD2. The receptor's source is a man younger than 30 in good health and CMV-seropositive. Input material: PBMCs. CDR3 nucleotides: TGTGCCAGCAGCTTGGCCATCGCGGGAGGAGCAGATACGCAGTATTTT. This gives the protein CASSLAIAGGADTQYF.